One sample yielded the 24 T cell receptor beta chains listed below, sequenced in a study of control samples from healthy donors and cancer patients (dated by TCRdb to about 2020). The library was prepared using the immunoSEQ multiplex PCR assay. In its TCRdb copy, this immuneACCESS table keeps in-frame sequences only and misses some clones. Where compared with another copy, unresolved V genes explain less than half of these, and the others have no known cause. Here the sample has 150,000 or so clones; around 92% occur a single time. The ten biggest clones cover 2% to 2.5% of the sample. The sequenced sample consisted of blood. The receptors were sampled from a woman aged 50 to 65 in good health.

The rearrangement links TRBV7-8 to TRBJ1-2, with 8 bases aligning to TRBD1. J lost 6 bases, V lost 5 bases, and 8 bases had no gene match. Germline-derived CDR1 and CDR2 are SGHVS and FQNEAQ. The length of the CDR3 is 14 residues. The DNA for the CDR3 is TGTGCCAGCAGCCGATTCCAGGGGGCCGATGGCTACACCTTC. It yields the protein CASSRFQGADGYTF.

The chain is built from TRBV29-1 and TRBJ1-2; D ambiguous. This CDR3 has 12 amino acids. V was pared by 6 bases and J by 12 bases, with 20 bases between. Germline V gene data show CDR1 as SQVTM and CDR2 as ANQGSEA. This CDR3 reads CSVLDGRMVNTF. The CDR3 region has the DNA TGCAGCGTCCTCGACGGCAGGATGGTGAACACCTTC. Together with reference TRBV29-1 and TRBJ1-2, the CDR3 gives the full variable domain: SAVISQKPSRDICQRGTSLTIQCQVDSQVTMMFWYRQQPGQSLTLIATANQGSEATYESGFVIDKFPISRPNLTFSTLTVSNMSPEDSSIYLCSVLDGRMVNTFGSGTRLTVV.

The V and J genes are TRBV13 and TRBJ2-3, with D possibly matching TRBD2 (7 bases). The CDR3 sequence is 19 residues long. Between the trimmed V and J ends, which lost 6 bases and 2 bases, there was a span of 27 bases. Germline V gives CDR1 PRHDT, CDR2 FYEKMQ (reference sequence). The chain's CDR3 is CASRGGGSGTPGHTDTQYF. CDR3 DNA sequence: TGTGCCAGCAGGGGAGGGGGTAGCGGTACCCCCGGACACACAGATACGCAGTATTTT.

The rearrangement joins TRBV9 to TRBJ2-1; D gene ambiguous. Germline CDR1 is SGDLS and CDR2 is YYNGEE. Trimming cost V 0 bases and J 9 bases, with 7 bases left between them. The CDR3 contains 12 residues. The CDR3 region has the DNA TGTGCCAGCAGCGTAGTTCGAAGTGAGCAGTTCTTC. Protein product: CASSVVRSEQFF.

This rearrangement joins TRBV28 to TRBJ2-2, with 10 bases that match TRBD2. The J segment lost 12 bases and the V segment lost 10 bases, leaving 11 bases of the junction unmatched. Germline lookup yields CDR1 MDHEN and CDR2 SYDVKM. The CDR3 is made up of 13 amino acids. The CDR3 loop is CATLGLARQKLFF. Written as DNA, the CDR3 is TGTGCCACATTGGGACTAGCGCGCCAGAAGCTGTTTTTT.

The DNA for the CDR3 is TGTGCCTGGAGTTTACAGGGGAACACTGAAGCTTTCTTT. Translated, it gives CAWSLQGNTEAFF. This chain joins TRBV30 and TRBJ1-1; D might be TRBD1 (6 bases). This CDR3 comprises 13 residues. Germline assignment: CDR1 GTSNPN and CDR2 SVGIG (reference sequence). Between the trimmed V and J ends, which lost 2 bases and 1 base, there was a span of 8 bases.

The chain is built from TRBV7-8 and TRBJ1-1; no clear D gene. Trimming took off 8 bases at V and 4 bases at J, with 11 bases between the two ends. CDR1 and CDR2 (germline): SGHVS, FQNEAQ. The CDR3 spans 12 residues. The CDR3 reads CASLPGITEAFF. The CDR3 nucleotides are TGTGCCAGCCTGCCTGGGATCACTGAAGCTTTCTTT.

V and J are TRBV19 and TRBJ2-1; TRBD2 matches 12 bases. CDR1 LNHDA and CDR2 SQIVND come from the germline V gene (reference sequence). The V segment lost 5 bases and the J segment 13 bases; nucleotides outside the gene matches: 12. The CDR3 covers 15 residues. The CDR3 region has the DNA TGTGCCAGTAGTGACGCCGGGACTAGCGGGCCTGCACAGTTCTTC. Encoded protein: CASSDAGTSGPAQFF. The full variable domain, with the rest looked up from reference TRBV19 and TRBJ2-1, is DGGITQSPKYLFRKEGQNVTLSCEQNLNHDAMYWYRQDPGQGLRLIYYSQIVNDFQKGDIAEGYSVSREKKESFPLTVTSAQKNPTAFYLCASSDAGTSGPAQFFGPGTRLTVL.

This clone has a single count. The chain has TRBV4-2 and TRBJ2-5, with 14 bases that match TRBD2. CDR1 is LGHNA, CDR2 YNFKEQ, per germline. CDR3 size: 19 residues. The V and J ends lost 3 bases and 1 base, in that order; junction bases with no gene match: 10. CDR3: CASSQPTGTSGGSQETQYF. The CDR3 DNA is TGTGCCAGCAGCCAGCCAACCGGGACTAGCGGGGGAAGCCAAGAGACCCAGTACTTC.

This clone was observed once. CDR3 amino acids: CASSEYGQAYEQYF. In DNA, the CDR3 is TGTGCCAGCAGTGAGTACGGACAGGCCTACGAGCAGTACTTC. J is TRBJ2-7 and V is TRBV2; 7 positions agree with TRBD1. CDR1 and CDR2 (germline): SNHLY, FYNNEI. V gave up 3 bases and J gave up 2 bases; unmatched junction bases: 4. The CDR3 sequence is 14 residues long.

This clone appeared a single time. The chain combines TRBV27 with TRBJ2-7; possibly TRBD2 for D (6 bases). CDR1 is MNHEY and CDR2 is SMNVEV in the germline V gene (reference sequence). The CDR3 length is 15 residues. V lost 7 bases and J lost 3, with 19 bases in between. The CDR3 region has the DNA TGTGCCAGCACCCCAGTTGGGAGGAAACACTACGAGCAGTACTTC. This gives the protein CASTPVGRKHYEQYF.

The chain links TRBV6-4 to TRBJ2-2, with 8 bases fitting TRBD2. J gave up 3 bases and V 4 bases, and 7 bases lay outside the gene matches. Germline CDR1 is MRHNA and CDR2 is SNTAGT. The CDR3 contains 16 residues. CDR3 coding DNA: TGTGCCAGCAGTGTTGACAGGACTAGCTACACCGGGGAGCTGTTTTTT. This translates into CASSVDRTSYTGELFF.

The rearrangement joins TRBV3-1 (or the pseudogene TRBV3-2) to TRBJ2-3, with TRBD1 matching over 10 bases. V was clipped by 4 bases and J by 2 bases; unmatched bases: 6. CDR3 size: 16 residues. In germline, CDR1 is LGHDT, CDR2 YNNKEL (reference sequence). The CDR3 sequence is CASSPPGQGYTDTQYF. The CDR3 nucleotides are TGTGCCAGCAGCCCACCGGGACAGGGGTACACAGATACGCAGTATTTT.

This clone counts as large. The rearrangement links TRBV28 to TRBJ2-7; no clear D gene. In germline, CDR1 is MDHEN, CDR2 SYDVKM. This CDR3 contains 11 residues. Trimming pared 5 bases from V and 3 bases from J, leaving 5 bases between. The CDR3 sequence: CASSPHYEQYF. The CDR3 DNA follows: TGTGCCAGCAGTCCACACTACGAGCAGTACTTC.

This sequence joins TRBV7-9 and TRBJ1-1, with 7 bases identical to TRBD1. The germline gives CDR1 SEHNR, CDR2 FQNEAQ (reference sequence). CDR3 length: 17 amino acids. J was trimmed by 2 bases and V by 5 bases; bases with no gene match: 14. In DNA, the CDR3 is TGTGCCAGCAGCCGGCTACGGACAGGTTACCGAAACACTGAAGCTTTCTTT. It specifies CASSRLRTGYRNTEAFF.

The chain joins TRBV5-8 to TRBJ2-5; 10 nucleotides match TRBD1. Trimming removed 7 bases from V and 5 bases from J; junction bases left unmatched: 11. The CDR3 has 15 residues. Looked up from germline, CDR1 is SGHTS and CDR2 is YDEGEE. Here the CDR3 reads CASGPGQGYLETQYF. CDR3 nucleotide sequence: TGTGCCAGCGGACCGGGACAGGGGTATTTGGAGACCCAGTACTTC.

The chain couples TRBV6-5 to TRBJ1-5, with D perhaps TRBD1 (5 bases). This CDR3 has 14 residues. V lost 5 bases to trimming and J lost 7 bases, with 15 bases between them. Germline loops: CDR1 MNHEY, CDR2 SVGAGI. CDR3 residues: CASSHDSQEQPQHF. CDR3 DNA: TGTGCCAGCAGTCACGACAGTCAGGAGCAGCCCCAGCATTTT.

This rearrangement joins TRBV6-1 to TRBJ2-1; tentative D call: TRBD2 (7 bases). V was trimmed by 1 base and J by 7 bases, leaving 14 bases between them. CDR1 and CDR2 from the germline V gene are MNHNS and SASEGT. The CDR3 has 15 residues. CDR3 residues: CASSEEGGGPNEQFF. DNA of the CDR3: TGTGCCAGCAGTGAAGAAGGGGGGGGGCCAAATGAGCAGTTCTTC.

The rearrangement joins TRBV5-1 to TRBJ2-1, with D maybe TRBD1 (6 bases). V lost 3 bases and J lost 5, with 15 bases in between. The CDR3 loop spans 15 amino acids. The germline V gene encodes CDR1 SGHRS and CDR2 YFSETQ. CDR3 amino acids: CASSSRDRFDNEQFF. CDR3 nucleotide sequence: TGCGCCAGCAGCTCTCGAGACAGGTTTGACAATGAGCAGTTCTTC.

J is TRBJ1-2 and V is TRBV12-3 or TRBV12-4, with unresolved D. V dropped 10 bases and J dropped 6 bases, with 18 bases sitting between them. The CDR3 covers 13 residues. CDR3 in amino acids: CATDGIASNGYTF. DNA for the CDR3: TGTGCCACCGACGGCATAGCCTCCAATGGCTACACCTTC.

This rearrangement joins TRBV18 to TRBJ1-2; 7 nucleotides align to TRBD1. V was pared by 3 bases and J by 8 bases, with 6 bases of the junction left unmatched. The CDR3 is 13 residues long. The V gene's germline CDR1 is KGHSH and CDR2 LQKENI. Here the CDR3 DNA reads TGTGCCAGCTCACCGGAGACAGGGCACGGCTACACCTTC. Residues: CASSPETGHGYTF.

V and J are TRBV30 and TRBJ1-1, with D maybe TRBD1 (6 bases). V lost 4 bases to trimming and J lost 1 base, with 10 bases between them. Germline V CDR1 and CDR2: GTSNPN, SVGIG (reference sequence). This CDR3 spans 13 amino acids. CDR3 sequence (DNA): TGTGCCTGGAAGGGGGGCGCGAACACTGAAGCTTTCTTT. Residues: CAWKGGANTEAFF.

The chain joins TRBV19 to TRBJ1-2; 8 nucleotides match TRBD1. V lost 3 bases, J lost 7 bases, and 1 base stayed unmatched. Germline-derived CDR1 and CDR2 are LNHDA and SQIVND (reference sequence). This CDR3 comprises 12 residues. CDR3 nucleotide sequence: TGTGCCAGTAGTATTACAGGGGGTGGCTACACCTTC. Encoded protein: CASSITGGGYTF.

The chain carries TRBV28 and TRBJ2-7; the match to TRBD1 covers 11 bases. Germline CDR1 is MDHEN and CDR2 is SYDVKM. This CDR3 region has 15 residues. V lost 3 bases to trimming and J lost 7 bases; unmatched junction nucleotides: 8. The CDR3 bases are TGTGCCAGCAGTTTGAGCGGACAGGGGGCCGGAGAGCAGTACTTC. Amino acids: CASSLSGQGAGEQYF.